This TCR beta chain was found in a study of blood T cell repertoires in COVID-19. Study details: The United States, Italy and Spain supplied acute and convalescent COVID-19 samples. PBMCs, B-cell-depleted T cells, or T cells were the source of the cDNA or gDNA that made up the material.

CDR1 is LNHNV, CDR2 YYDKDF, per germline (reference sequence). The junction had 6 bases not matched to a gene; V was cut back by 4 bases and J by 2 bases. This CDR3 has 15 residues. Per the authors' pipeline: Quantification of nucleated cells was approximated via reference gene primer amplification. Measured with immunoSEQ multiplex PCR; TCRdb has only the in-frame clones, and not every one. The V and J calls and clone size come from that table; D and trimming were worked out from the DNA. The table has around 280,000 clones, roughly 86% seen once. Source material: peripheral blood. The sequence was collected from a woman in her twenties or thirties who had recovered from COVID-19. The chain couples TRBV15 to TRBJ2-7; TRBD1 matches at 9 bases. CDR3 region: CATSKEQGATYEQYF. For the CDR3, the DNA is TGTGCCACCAGCAAAGAACAGGGGGCTACCTACGAGCAGTACTTC.